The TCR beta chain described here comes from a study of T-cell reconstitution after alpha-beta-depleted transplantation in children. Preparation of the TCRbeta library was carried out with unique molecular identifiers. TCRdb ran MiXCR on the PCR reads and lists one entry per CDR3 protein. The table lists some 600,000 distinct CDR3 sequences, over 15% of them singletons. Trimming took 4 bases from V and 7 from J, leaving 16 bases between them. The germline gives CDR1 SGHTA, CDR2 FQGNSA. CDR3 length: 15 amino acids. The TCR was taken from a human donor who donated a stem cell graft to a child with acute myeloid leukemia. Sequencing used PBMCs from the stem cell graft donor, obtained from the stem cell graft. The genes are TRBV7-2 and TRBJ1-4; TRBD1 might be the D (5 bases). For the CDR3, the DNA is TGTGCCAGCAGCTACACCCCGGGGGTTGGTGAAAAACTGTTTTTT. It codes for CASSYTPGVGEKLFF.